Listed here are 18 T cell receptor beta chains from one sample, sequenced in a study of identical twins. TCRdb called the 5' RACE reads again in MiXCR, with one record for every CDR3 protein. The data hold roughly 750,000 distinct CDR3 sequences, with around 20% observed a single time. This same sample was also taken into another study, of T cells expressing NK-cell markers.

Sequencing used PBMCs. Receptor source: a woman between 18 and 30 years old in good health.

The gene calls are TRBV20-1 and TRBJ2-7; perhaps TRBD1 as D (5 bases). This CDR3 has 13 residues. V dropped 2 bases and J dropped 3 bases, with 11 bases sitting between them. CDR1 and CDR2 from the germline V gene are DFQATT and SNEGSKA (reference sequence). CDR3 in amino acids: CSARNSRDYEQYF. The CDR3 region has the DNA TGCAGTGCTAGAAATTCCAGGGACTACGAGCAGTACTTC.

The chain uses TRBV4-3 and TRBJ2-5; 9 positions agree with TRBD1. The CDR3 is 14 residues long. Losses at the gene ends were 4 bases for V and 4 bases for J; bases not matched to a gene: 4. Per germline, CDR1 LGHNA and CDR2 YSLEER. The CDR3 loop reads CASSRATGGETQYF. CDR3 bases: TGCGCCAGCAGCCGAGCGACAGGGGGAGAGACCCAGTACTTC.

This clonotype appeared many times. The chain recombines TRBV11-2 with TRBJ2-3, with D hard to call. The V and J ends lost 3 bases and 5 bases respectively, with 9 bases between them. Germline V gene sequence: CDR1 SGHAT, CDR2 FQNNGV. This CDR3 is 13 amino acids long. The CDR3 bases are TGTGCCAGCAGCTTGAGGTCGAGAGATACGCAGTATTTT. Amino acid sequence: CASSLRSRDTQYF.

This clonotype appeared many times. The V call is TRBV20-1, the J call TRBJ2-1; TRBD2 matches at 7 bases. The CDR3 length is 13 residues. V was clipped by 1 base and J by 7 bases; unmatched bases: 4. Germline CDR1 and CDR2: DFQATT and SNEGSKA (reference sequence). This chain's CDR3 is CSARAGGRNEQFF. The CDR3 DNA reads as TGCAGTGCTAGAGCCGGGGGGAGGAATGAGCAGTTCTTC.

This clonotype appeared a few times. The chain has TRBV11-2 and TRBJ1-1, with a possible D match to TRBD1 (5 bases). V shed 5 bases and J shed 1 base, with 14 bases lying between them. The CDR3 length is 15 residues. Germline assignment: CDR1 SGHAT and CDR2 FQNNGV. The CDR3 protein is CASSAAGRTNTEAFF. The DNA for the CDR3 is TGTGCCAGCAGCGCAGCAGGGCGTACGAACACTGAAGCTTTCTTT.

In this sample, this clonotype turned up a few times. At one end the junction does not follow the germline gene, possibly because of a read error. This chain uses TRBV4-1 with TRBJ1-1; D ambiguous. CDR3 length: 13 residues. Germline CDR1 and CDR2: MGHRA and YSYEKL. The CDR3 protein is CASSQAANAEAFF. The DNA of the CDR3 is TGCGCCAGCAGCCAAGCGGCGAACGCTGAAGCTTTCTTT.

The sample holds a few counts of this clonotype. The chain has TRBV5-1 and TRBJ2-7, with TRBD2 matching 8 bases. This CDR3 has 15 residues. V was pared by 0 bases and J by 3 bases, with 5 bases of the junction left unmatched. CDR1 and CDR2 (germline): SGHRS, YFSETQ. CDR3 sequence reads: CASSLGELAVYEQYF. In nucleotides, the CDR3 is TGCGCCAGCAGCTTGGGAGAACTAGCGGTCTACGAGCAGTACTTC.

The chain has TRBV25-1 and TRBJ2-3; the D is unclear. The CDR3 extends over 17 amino acids. Germline values: CDR1 MGHDK, CDR2 SYGVNS. Trimming took 6 bases from V and 0 from J, leaving 19 bases between them. CDR3 bases: TGTGCCAGCAGCCCCCCCCTTAGTGAGGCGAGCACAGATACGCAGTATTTT. As protein: CASSPPLSEASTDTQYF.

The rearrangement joins TRBV4-1 to TRBJ2-2; 7 bases align to TRBD2. V shed 3 bases and J 0 bases; nucleotides not matched to a gene: 7. The CDR3 runs 17 residues. CDR1 is MGHRA, CDR2 YSYEKL, per germline. The CDR3 loop is CASSQGRGTSNTGELFF. The DNA for the CDR3 is TGCGCCAGCAGCCAGGGGCGGGGGACCTCGAACACCGGGGAGCTGTTTTTT.

This clonotype has only a few counts. The V call is TRBV20-1, the J call TRBJ2-1; unclear D gene. Germline loops: CDR1 DFQATT, CDR2 SNEGSKA (reference sequence). V gave up 0 bases and J gave up 13 bases, with 10 bases separating them. The CDR3 sequence is 11 residues long. CDR3 sequence reads: CSARDYERQFF. The DNA for the CDR3 is TGCAGTGCTAGAGATTACGAGCGACAGTTCTTC.

This clonotype was detected only a few times. The rearrangement links TRBV12-3 or TRBV12-4 to TRBJ2-6; possible D gene TRBD1, 7 bases. Trimming cost V 5 bases and J 3 bases, with 14 bases left between them. The length of the CDR3 is 16 residues. The CDR3 is CASSTGDLGGANVLTF. As DNA, the CDR3 is TGTGCCAGCAGTACAGGGGACTTAGGTGGGGCCAACGTCCTGACTTTC.

This clonotype was recorded a few times. V is TRBV5-5 and J is TRBJ2-1, with a tentative D call TRBD2 (5 bases). V was cut by 2 bases and J by 5 bases, with 8 bases left in between. The CDR3 has 13 residues. Germline lookup yields CDR1 SGHKS and CDR2 YYEKEE (reference sequence). This CDR3 is CASSLPGNNEQFF. The CDR3 DNA is TGTGCCAGCAGCTTACCGGGGAACAATGAGCAGTTCTTC.

The chain recombines TRBV7-8 with TRBJ2-6, with D possibly TRBD1 on 5 matching bases. CDR3 length equals 17 residues. Trimming took 0 bases from V and 0 from J, leaving 9 bases between them. Per the germline V gene, CDR1 is SGHVS and CDR2 is FQNEAQ. CDR3 amino acids: CASSLARASSGANVLTF. In nucleotides, the CDR3 is TGTGCCAGCAGCTTAGCCAGGGCGAGCTCTGGGGCCAACGTCCTGACTTTC.

The chain employs TRBV5-1 and TRBJ1-1; D perhaps matches TRBD1 (5 bases). V shed 3 bases and J shed 5 bases, with 11 bases lying between them. In germline, CDR1 is SGHRS, CDR2 YFSETQ. The CDR3 runs to 13 residues. This CDR3 reads CASSSAGLTEAFF. The CDR3 DNA follows: TGCGCCAGCAGCTCCGCGGGGCTTACTGAAGCTTTCTTT.

This chain joins TRBV5-1 and TRBJ2-5; D is perhaps TRBD2 (6 bases). This CDR3 has 17 residues. The germline CDR1 and CDR2 sequences are SGHRS and YFSETQ. The V end was cut by 3 bases, the J end by 5 bases, with 23 bases between. CDR3 protein: CASSSVRGGVLWETQYF. The CDR3 DNA follows: TGCGCCAGCAGCTCAGTTCGGGGAGGTGTTTTGTGGGAGACCCAGTACTTC.

The J gene is TRBJ2-2, the V gene TRBV6-2 or TRBV6-3, with D uncertain. The germline V and J ends were trimmed by 7 bases and 4 bases, with 16 bases remaining between them. The CDR3 runs to 15 residues. The germline V gene has CDR1 MNHEY and CDR2 SVGEGT. The CDR3 nucleotides are TGTGCCAGCAATTTTCGTCGTTCCGGCACCGGGGAGCTGTTTTTT. This codes for CASNFRRSGTGELFF.

A few counts support this clonotype. The chain joins TRBV9 to TRBJ1-6; 7 bases agree with TRBD1. CDR1 is SGDLS, CDR2 YYNGEE, per germline. This CDR3 spans 15 amino acids. Trimming cost V 3 bases and J 7 bases; bases outside gene matches: 7. CDR3 in amino acids: CASSEGDRANSPLHF. The CDR3, as DNA: TGTGCCAGCAGCGAAGGTGACAGGGCCAATTCACCCCTCCACTTT.

The chain combines TRBV5-1 with TRBJ2-6; no firm D call. The CDR3 consists of 17 residues. In germline, CDR1 is SGHRS, CDR2 YFSETQ. V lost 4 bases to trimming and J lost 0 bases, with 14 bases between them. Here the CDR3 reads CASSPDRHSSGANVLTF. The CDR3 coding sequence is TGCGCCAGCAGCCCGGATCGCCATAGCTCTGGGGCCAACGTCCTGACTTTC. Combining the CDR3 with reference TRBV5-1 and TRBJ2-6 gives the whole variable domain KAGVTQTPRYLIKTRGQQVTLSCSPISGHRSVSWYQQTPGQGLQFLFEYFSETQRNKGNFPGRFSGRQFSNSRSEMNVSTLELGDSALYLCASSPDRHSSGANVLTFGAGSRLTVL.